This T cell receptor beta chain originates from a study of tumor-infiltrating lymphocytes in primary liver carcinoma. Study background: The patient population consisted of men and women between 30 and 69 years of age.

CDR1 is SGHAT and CDR2 is FQNNGV in the germline V gene. The CDR3 is made up of 16 amino acids. For each extraction, RNA and DNA were obtained together from roughly 20-30 mg of unsorted bulk tissue. A primer matching the constant region was used to make TCR beta cDNA from approximately 0.55 ug of total RNA. Three nested multiplex PCR rounds, a slightly modified ARM-PCR, produced the libraries for TCR beta. A C-beta reverse primer was combined with TRBV1-TRBV30 forward primers in the first two PCR rounds, and each round had ten to eleven cycles. MiXCR, run by TCRdb on the multiplex PCR reads, gives a single entry per CDR3 protein. The repertoire holds tens of thousands of distinct CDR3 sequences, with 72% as singletons. For this clonotype: Mismatch with germline at one junction end may stem from a read error.

The TCR comes from a man between 40 and 49 years old with primary liver carcinoma and hepatitis B virus infection. Source material: liver tumor tissue from sampling region 1. The subset denotes: tumor region T1, superior pole. The gene calls are TRBV11-2 and TRBJ2-3, with D possibly called TRBD1 or TRBD2 (6 bases each). Here the CDR3 reads CSSSFDVGGLADTRYF. The CDR3 nucleotides are TGTTCCAGCAGCTTTGATGTGGGGGGCCTCGCAGATACGCGGTATTTT.